This T cell receptor beta chain came from a study of T cell repertoires in cytomegalovirus infection. Study-wide background: A matching HLA type, together with CMV infection, was signaled by public TCR beta signatures. Study-wide findings and caveats: The cumulative frequency of public TCR beta families identified carriers of CMV plus the relevant HLA. Dominating the ex vivo response were HLA-C-restricted CMV-specific TCR beta clonotypes.

The CDR3 is 14 amino acids. V lost 5 bases, J lost 6 bases, and 8 bases stayed unmatched. The germline V gene encodes CDR1 SGHAT and CDR2 FQNNGV. This clonotype was seen repeatedly, ten times or more. The target antigen is unknown. Each CDR3 protein is one row after TCRdb ran MiXCR on the reads. This sample has approximately 500,000 distinct CDR3 sequences; 16% occur once, and the top ten carry 20% to 30%. The sequencing sample was made of CD8+ T cells from PBMCs. The genes are TRBV11-2 and TRBJ1-2; the match to TRBD1 covers 8 bases. This sequence was found in a human donor in good health (CMV status not recorded). Some clones in this sample may be carry-over from other donors' samples. The CDR3 DNA reads as TGTGCCAGCAGCCCCACGACAGGGGAGAATGGCTACACCTTC. This encodes CASSPTTGENGYTF.